What follows are 32 T cell receptor beta chains derived from one specimen sequenced in a study of shared clonotypes between healthy human individuals. Data came from immunoSEQ multiplex PCR; TCRdb stores just in-frame clones and leaves some out. The data hold 2 million to 2.5 million clones, with approximately 96% observed a single time. The sequencing sample was made of naive CD4+ T cells sorted from blood. The subset denotes: CD45RA+ positively selected. These receptors originate from a man aged 18 to 29 in good health.

The chain combines TRBV2 with TRBJ2-5; 10 nucleotides align to TRBD2. The CDR3 runs to 14 residues. V shed 6 bases, J shed 1 base, and the junction held 2 bases outside the gene matches. The germline V gene encodes CDR1 SNHLY and CDR2 FYNNEI. This CDR3 reads CASRAGGPQETQYF. The CDR3 DNA sequence: TGTGCCAGCAGAGCGGGGGGGCCCCAAGAGACCCAGTACTTC. Variable domain in full (rest from reference TRBV2 and TRBJ2-5): EPEVTQTPSHQVTQMGQEVILRCVPISNHLYFYWYRQILGQKVEFLVSFYNNEISEKSEIFDDQFSVERPDGSNFTLKIRSTKLEDSAMYFCASRAGGPQETQYFGPGTRLLVL.

The chain recombines TRBV19 with TRBJ2-3, with TRBD2 identical over 10 bases. The germline V gene has CDR1 LNHDA and CDR2 SQIVND (reference sequence). This CDR3 contains 14 residues. V gave up 5 bases and J gave up 4 bases; unmatched junction bases: 3. CDR3 in DNA: TGTGCCAGTAGTTCTAGCGGGAGTGCAGATACGCAGTATTTT. It specifies CASSSSGSADTQYF.

This chain connects TRBV30 to TRBJ1-5; D gene ambiguous. The CDR3 extends over 13 amino acids. The germline CDR1 and CDR2 sequences are GTSNPN and SVGIG (reference sequence). Trimming shortened V by 5 bases and J by 2 bases, and 10 bases separated the two germline ends. CDR3 DNA: TGTGCCTGGGATCTTGGGGGCAATCAGCCCCAGCATTTT. Its translation: CAWDLGGNQPQHF.

The chain couples TRBV9 to TRBJ2-1, with 7 bases identical to TRBD1. The V gene's germline CDR1 is SGDLS and CDR2 YYNGEE. Trimming cost V 4 bases and J 6 bases; bases outside gene matches: 13. CDR3 length equals 16 residues. As DNA, the CDR3 is TGTGCCAGCAGCAAAGATGAGAGGGGGCCCAGCAATGAGCAGTTCTTC. Translation: CASSKDERGPSNEQFF.

The chain is built from TRBV11-2 and TRBJ1-6, with D perhaps TRBD1 (5 bases). Trimming shortened V by 8 bases and J by 0 bases, and 20 bases separated the two germline ends. The V gene's germline CDR1 is SGHAT and CDR2 FQNNGV. This CDR3 has 18 amino acids. CDR3 in amino acids: CASHPVRQLSSYNSPLHF. For the CDR3, the DNA is TGTGCCAGCCATCCCGTGAGACAGTTGAGCTCCTATAATTCACCCCTCCACTTT.

On this clone: Other DNA sequences in this specimen translate into the identical CDR3. The chain links TRBV29-1 to TRBJ2-7, with D unclear. Germline V lookup: CDR1 SQVTM, CDR2 ANQGSEA. V gave up 5 bases and J gave up 2 bases, with 7 bases separating them. This CDR3 spans 11 amino acids. Here the CDR3 reads CSVRGTYEQYF. The CDR3 nucleotides are TGCAGCGTTAGAGGCACCTACGAGCAGTACTTC.

With respect to this clone: Different DNA sequences within this sample yield the same CDR3. The chain joins TRBV2 to TRBJ1-2; D perhaps matches TRBD1 (6 bases). The length of the CDR3 is 14 residues. The V end lost 1 base, the J end lost 4 bases, and 10 bases lay between the germline ends. Germline V gene sequence: CDR1 SNHLY, CDR2 FYNNEI. The CDR3 region is CASSEVGQSYGYTF. The CDR3 nucleotides are TGTGCCAGCAGTGAAGTAGGACAGAGCTATGGCTACACCTTC.

The chain employs TRBV11-1 and TRBJ2-5; 7 bases line up with TRBD2. CDR3 length: 16 amino acids. CDR1 SGHAT and CDR2 FQDESV come from the germline V gene (reference sequence). The ends lost 5 bases at V and 4 bases at J; junction bases unmatched: 13. CDR3 amino acids: CASSAPKRGSLETQYF. The CDR3 bases are TGTGCCAGCAGCGCCCCCAAGCGGGGATCTTTAGAGACCCAGTACTTC. The variable domain in full, with the rest retrieved from reference TRBV11-1 and TRBJ2-5, is EAEVAQSPRYKITEKSQAVAFWCDPISGHATLYWYRQILGQGPELLVQFQDESVVDDSQLPKDRFSAERLKGVDSTLKIQPAELGDSAMYLCASSAPKRGSLETQYFGPGTRLLVL.

The rearrangement uses TRBV4-1 and TRBJ2-1; 10 bases fit TRBD2. Germline CDR1 MGHRA, CDR2 YSYEKL. The CDR3 contains 18 residues. Germline trimming cut 1 base from V and 4 bases from J; bases unmatched to any gene: 10. The CDR3 is CASSQGTASGRNYNEQFF. The CDR3 bases are TGCGCCAGCAGCCAAGGAACTGCTAGCGGGAGAAATTACAATGAGCAGTTCTTC.

The V call is TRBV7-9, the J call TRBJ1-1; D might be TRBD1 (6 bases). CDR3 length: 16 amino acids. Germline V gene sequence: CDR1 SEHNR, CDR2 FQNEAQ (reference sequence). The germline V and J ends were trimmed by 4 bases and 0 bases, with 15 bases remaining between them. In DNA, the CDR3 is TGTGCCAGCAGCTATAGGGCAGGGGAAATGAACACTGAAGCTTTCTTT. This encodes CASSYRAGEMNTEAFF.

This CDR3 is CASSLGWVQSTDTQYF. The CDR3 DNA sequence: TGCGCCAGCAGCTTGGGATGGGTACAGTCCACAGATACGCAGTATTTT. The rearrangement uses TRBV5-1 and TRBJ2-3; D gene unclear. V lost 0 bases and J lost 2, with 13 bases in between. CDR1 is SGHRS and CDR2 is YFSETQ in the germline V gene. This CDR3 spans 16 amino acids.

This chain joins TRBV11-2 and TRBJ1-1; TRBD1 is a possible D gene (5 bases). The length of the CDR3 is 13 residues. Germline V gene lookup returns CDR1 SGHAT and CDR2 FQNNGV. V lost 9 bases and J 8 bases, leaving 19 bases between the germline ends. The DNA for the CDR3 is TGTGCCAGTCGGGGACCTGTCGGGTCGGAAGCTTTCTTT. Protein product: CASRGPVGSEAFF.

The gene calls are TRBV6-1 and TRBJ2-2; D gene ambiguous. V was pared by 2 bases and J by 6 bases, with 7 bases between. CDR3 size: 13 residues. The germline V gene encodes CDR1 MNHNS and CDR2 SASEGT. The chain's CDR3 is CASSEQWSGELFF. The DNA for the CDR3 is TGTGCCAGCAGTGAACAGTGGTCCGGGGAGCTGTTTTTT.

Comments on this clone: Other DNA sequences in the sample encode the same CDR3. The rearrangement uses TRBV5-1 and TRBJ2-3, with D unresolved. V dropped 3 bases and J dropped 0 bases, with 8 bases sitting between them. Germline loops: CDR1 SGHRS, CDR2 YFSETQ. The CDR3 is made up of 14 amino acids. The CDR3 coding sequence is TGCGCCAGCAGCTGGGCCACAAGCACAGATACGCAGTATTTT. Translating gives CASSWATSTDTQYF.

The DNA for the CDR3 is TGTGCCAGCACCCCATCGGGCGGCGAGGCCCTAATTTATGGCTACACCTTC. As protein: CASTPSGGEALIYGYTF. This rearrangement joins TRBV7-3 to TRBJ1-2; no reliable D call. V shed 7 bases and J shed 5 bases, with 26 bases lying between them. CDR3 length: 17 residues. Per germline, CDR1 SGHTA and CDR2 FQGTGA.

The chain uses TRBV7-8 and TRBJ2-7; perhaps TRBD2 as D (6 bases). The germline V and J ends were trimmed by 1 base and 0 bases, with 19 bases remaining between them. This CDR3 comprises 18 residues. Germline CDR1 and CDR2: SGHVS and FQNEAQ. This CDR3 is CASSLDSWRDSSSYEQYF. The CDR3, as DNA: TGTGCCAGCAGCTTAGATTCCTGGCGGGACTCCAGCTCCTACGAGCAGTACTTC.

The chain couples TRBV11-3 to TRBJ2-4; D gene uncertain. This CDR3 has 15 amino acids. V lost 4 bases to trimming and J lost 7 bases, with 17 bases between them. Germline loops: CDR1 SGHNT, CDR2 YENEEA. The CDR3 region has the DNA TGTGCCAGCAGCTCACGTTATGACCCTAAGAACATTCAGTACTTC. This codes for CASSSRYDPKNIQYF.

The V gene is TRBV2, the J gene TRBJ1-6; no reliable D call. The CDR3 spans 14 residues. Germline V gene lookup returns CDR1 SNHLY and CDR2 FYNNEI. Trimming left V 2 bases short and J 4 bases short, with 6 bases between. The CDR3 protein is CASSEFEYNSPLHF. CDR3 coding DNA: TGTGCCAGCAGTGAATTCGAGTATAATTCACCCCTCCACTTT.

To note about this clone: The sample holds other DNA sequences that translate to the same CDR3. This chain uses TRBV27 with TRBJ2-3; 7 bases agree with TRBD2. The CDR3 runs 12 residues. Trimming cost V 3 bases and J 7 bases; bases outside gene matches: 1. Germline V gene data show CDR1 as MNHEY and CDR2 as SMNVEV (reference sequence). This chain's CDR3 is CASSFGGNTQYF. CDR3 DNA: TGTGCCAGCAGTTTCGGGGGGAATACGCAGTATTTT.

The rearrangement links TRBV25-1 to TRBJ2-7, with a weak D call TRBD1 (6 bases). Germline CDR1 and CDR2: MGHDK and SYGVNS. Trimming took 5 bases from V and 0 from J, leaving 17 bases between them. The CDR3 sequence is 16 residues long. DNA for the CDR3: TGTGCCAGCAGTCCGGCTCGGCAGGGGTTCTCCTACGAGCAGTACTTC. Protein sequence: CASSPARQGFSYEQYF.

As for this clone: Within the sample, other DNA sequences also encode this same CDR3. J is TRBJ1-2 and V is TRBV6-6; D remains ambiguous. CDR1 and CDR2 from the germline V gene are MNHNY and SVGAGI (reference sequence). V gave up 8 bases and J gave up 2 bases, with 6 bases separating them. This CDR3 has 11 amino acids. This CDR3 is CASSQNYGYTF. The CDR3 nucleotides read TGTGCCAGCTCCCAGAACTATGGCTACACCTTC.

CDR3 sequence reads: CASTQAGRSGETQYF. DNA for the CDR3: TGTGCCAGCACCCAAGCGGGGAGATCTGGAGAGACCCAGTACTTC. The chain couples TRBV6-1 to TRBJ2-5; 7 bases are shared with TRBD2. Losses at the gene ends were 7 bases for V and 4 bases for J; bases not matched to a gene: 12. The germline CDR1 and CDR2 sequences are MNHNS and SASEGT. This CDR3 spans 15 amino acids.

In its sample, this clone was seen once. The chain is built from TRBV28 and TRBJ2-1, with 7 bases fitting TRBD2. The J segment lost 4 bases and the V segment lost 5 bases, leaving 2 bases of the junction unmatched. The CDR3 loop spans 13 amino acids. CDR1 MDHEN and CDR2 SYDVKM come from the germline V gene. CDR3 region: CASSLADYNEQFF. CDR3 DNA: TGTGCCAGCAGTCTAGCGGATTACAATGAGCAGTTCTTC. The whole variable domain, remainder taken from reference TRBV28 and TRBJ2-1, is DVKVTQSSRYLVKRTGEKVFLECVQDMDHENMFWYRQDPGLGLRLIYFSYDVKMKEKGDIPEGYSVSREKKERFSLILESASTNQTSMYLCASSLADYNEQFFGPGTRLTVL.

The rearrangement joins TRBV2 to TRBJ2-1; perhaps TRBD1 as D (5 bases). V was clipped by 4 bases and J by 5 bases, with 12 bases between them. The CDR3 has 14 amino acids. Germline V lookup: CDR1 SNHLY, CDR2 FYNNEI. CDR3 region: CASSGGLINNEQFF. CDR3 coding DNA: TGTGCCAGCAGTGGGGGCCTTATAAACAATGAGCAGTTCTTC.

V gene TRBV28 combines with J gene TRBJ1-2; unclear D gene. Germline CDR1 MDHEN, CDR2 SYDVKM. The length of the CDR3 is 14 residues. Trimming cost V 3 bases and J 0 bases, with 8 bases left between them. In DNA, the CDR3 is TGTGCCAGCAGTTTGCGGCGGACTAACTATGGCTACACCTTC. Amino acids: CASSLRRTNYGYTF.

About this clone itself: Other DNA sequences in the sample encode the same CDR3. The chain combines TRBV6-6 with TRBJ2-7, with 10 nucleotides matching TRBD1. The V gene end was trimmed by 3 bases and the J gene end by 2 bases; junction bases not matched to a gene: 4. In germline, CDR1 is MNHNY, CDR2 SVGAGI (reference sequence). CDR3 length: 15 residues. CDR3 in amino acids: CASSYPGQGTYEQYF. CDR3 coding DNA: TGTGCCAGCAGTTATCCGGGACAGGGGACCTACGAGCAGTACTTC.

A note on this clone: This sample also contains other DNA sequences that code for the same CDR3. This sequence joins TRBV2 and TRBJ1-2; D gene uncertain. This CDR3 contains 13 residues. Germline V gene lookup returns CDR1 SNHLY and CDR2 FYNNEI. V dropped 3 bases and J dropped 1 base, with 6 bases sitting between them. The chain's CDR3 is CASSDRVNYGYTF. The CDR3 nucleotides are TGTGCCAGCAGTGACAGAGTTAACTATGGCTACACCTTC.

This chain joins TRBV29-1 and TRBJ1-1; possibly TRBD1 for D (6 bases). The CDR3 loop spans 13 amino acids. Deletions cut 3 bases from V and 4 bases from J, with 12 bases between. Per germline, CDR1 SQVTM and CDR2 ANQGSEA. This CDR3 reads CSVEVTGFTEAFF. The CDR3 bases are TGCAGCGTTGAGGTGACAGGCTTCACTGAAGCTTTCTTT.

Concerning this clone: Other DNA sequences in the sample encode the same CDR3. The chain combines TRBV5-4 with TRBJ1-4, with D unclear. From germline, CDR1 is SGHNT and CDR2 YYREEE (reference sequence). This CDR3 has 13 amino acids. The V gene lost 0 bases and the J gene lost 4 bases, with 4 bases spanning the gap. The CDR3 DNA reads TGTGCCAGCAGCTTGGGTAGTAATGAAAAACTGTTTTTT. It encodes CASSLGSNEKLFF. Full variable domain (remainder filled in from reference TRBV5-4 and TRBJ1-4): ETGVTQSPTHLIKTRGQQVTLRCSSQSGHNTVSWYQQALGQGPQFIFQYYREEENGRGNFPPRFSGLQFPNYSSELNVNALELDDSALYLCASSLGSNEKLFFGSGTQLSVL.

This clone has a single count. The rearrangement links TRBV7-2 to TRBJ2-7; 9 bases are a match to TRBD1. With 1 base clipped from V and 5 bases from J, the junction kept 12 bases outside the gene matches. Germline CDR1 and CDR2: SGHTA and FQGNSA. The CDR3 consists of 17 residues. The CDR3 loop is CASSLGGGQGFRDEQYF. The CDR3 DNA reads as TGTGCCAGCAGCTTAGGGGGCGGACAGGGGTTTCGCGACGAGCAGTACTTC.

The V call is TRBV4-1, the J call TRBJ2-4; 15 nucleotides line up with TRBD2. J gave up 1 base and V 3 bases, and 13 bases lay outside the gene matches. The CDR3 runs 21 residues. CDR1 and CDR2 from the germline V gene are MGHRA and YSYEKL. The DNA for the CDR3 is TGCGCCAGCAGCCACTCCCTCGGACTAGCGGGGGGGCTAGAGGCCAAAAACATTCAGTACTTC. Its translation is CASSHSLGLAGGLEAKNIQYF.

The chain combines TRBV19 with TRBJ1-5; 8 nucleotides align to TRBD1. V was pared by 3 bases and J by 1 base, with 5 bases of the junction left unmatched. The CDR3 is made up of 16 amino acids. The germline CDR1 and CDR2 sequences are LNHDA and SQIVND (reference sequence). CDR3 region: CASSMGQGASNQPQHF. The CDR3 coding sequence is TGTGCCAGTAGTATGGGTCAGGGGGCGAGCAATCAGCCCCAGCATTTT.